Shown below are 15 T cell receptor beta chains from a single sample sequenced in a study of Ad26.COV2.S vaccination and SARS-CoV-2 variants (dated by TCRdb to the early 2020s). Per the publication, the treatment or condition label means: roughly 19 received Ad26.COV2.S at low or high dose, single or two shots; about 5 received placebo; per-sample allocation not given. For vaccine and placebo recipients, repertoires were sequenced using samples collected on day 63 after the first injection. The library was made by the immunoSEQ multiplex PCR assay. This is the immuneACCESS table as TCRdb keeps it, with only in-frame sequences that have V and J called. A part of the clones is gone; compared with another copy, unresolved V genes explain less than half, and the rest is unexplained. Within this sample are over 400,000 clones, with approximately 92% of them counted one time only. The ten most abundant clones make up more than 1.5% of the sample.

This specimen was peripheral blood, taken in a trial of Ad26.COV2.S vaccine versus placebo. These receptors all come from a person aged 18-60 years who received the Ad26.COV2.S COVID-19 vaccine or a placebo.

This chain connects TRBV28 to TRBJ2-1; possibly TRBD2 for D (6 bases). Germline V gives CDR1 MDHEN, CDR2 SYDVKM. CDR3 length: 14 amino acids. The V and J ends lost 5 bases and 5 bases respectively, with 13 bases between them. This CDR3 reads CASSGGTLNNEQFF. CDR3 nucleotides: TGTGCCAGCAGTGGAGGGACTTTGAACAATGAGCAGTTCTTC.

The chain couples TRBV28 to TRBJ1-6; possible D gene TRBD1, 5 bases. This CDR3 has 13 residues. Trimming left V 7 bases short and J 6 bases short, with 10 bases between. Germline lookup yields CDR1 MDHEN and CDR2 SYDVKM. In DNA form, the CDR3 reads TGTGCCAGCATGCGGGACCGTAATTCACCCCTCCACTTT. Translated: CASMRDRNSPLHF.

The chain has TRBV9 and TRBJ2-1; 14 bases are shared with TRBD2. The ends lost 4 bases at V and 15 bases at J; junction bases unmatched: 15. The germline V gene encodes CDR1 SGDLS and CDR2 YYNGEE. The CDR3 has 16 residues. The CDR3 DNA sequence: TGTGCCAGCAGCCTCTACGCCGGGACTAGCGGGGGCCGAACGTTCTTC. Translating it yields CASSLYAGTSGGRTFF.

This chain joins TRBV19 and TRBJ2-3; unclear D gene. The germline V gene encodes CDR1 LNHDA and CDR2 SQIVND (reference sequence). The CDR3 consists of 14 residues. The V and J ends lost 2 bases and 3 bases respectively, with 9 bases between them. The CDR3 sequence is CASSIRMVTDTQYF. CDR3 coding DNA: TGTGCCAGTAGTATACGTATGGTTACAGATACGCAGTATTTT.

This rearrangement joins TRBV19 to TRBJ1-1; 8 positions agree with TRBD1. J lost 4 bases, V lost 1 base, and 5 bases had no gene match. This CDR3 has 15 amino acids. Germline-derived CDR1 and CDR2 are LNHDA and SQIVND (reference sequence). The CDR3: CASSIGLTGGTEAFF. The CDR3 DNA reads TGTGCCAGTAGTATAGGCCTCACAGGGGGCACTGAAGCTTTCTTT.

This sequence joins TRBV19 and TRBJ1-2, with D possibly being TRBD1 (6 bases). The CDR3 covers 15 residues. The germline CDR1 and CDR2 sequences are LNHDA and SQIVND (reference sequence). Trimming left V 5 bases short and J 0 bases short, with 13 bases between. The CDR3 sequence: CASSLWTESNYGYTF. The DNA of the CDR3 is TGTGCCAGTAGTCTTTGGACAGAGTCTAACTATGGCTACACCTTC. Supplemented by reference TRBV19 and TRBJ1-2, the full variable domain reads DGGITQSPKYLFRKEGQNVTLSCEQNLNHDAMYWYRQDPGQGLRLIYYSQIVNDFQKGDIAEGYSVSREKKESFPLTVTSAQKNPTAFYLCASSLWTESNYGYTFGSGTRLTVV.

Here the CDR3 reads CASSLLGRDVSGNTIYF. CDR3 nucleotide sequence: TGTGCCAGCAGCTTGTTAGGCAGGGACGTCTCTGGAAACACCATATATTTT. This chain connects TRBV5-6 to TRBJ1-3; a weak D match, TRBD1 (5 bases). In germline, CDR1 is SGHDT, CDR2 YYEEEE. The CDR3 has 17 amino acids. Trimming took off 1 base at V and 0 bases at J, with 14 bases between the two ends.

V usage is TRBV27 and J usage is TRBJ2-6; TRBD1 aligns across 10 bases. Losses at the gene ends were 6 bases for V and 2 bases for J; bases not matched to a gene: 1. The CDR3 totals 15 residues. CDR1 and CDR2 from the germline V gene are MNHEY and SMNVEV (reference sequence). CDR3 sequence (DNA): TGTGCCAGCAGGGGACAGGGGACTGGGGCCAACGTCCTGACTTTC. It encodes CASRGQGTGANVLTF.

The genes are TRBV7-2 and TRBJ2-5; no reliable D call. V was cut by 5 bases and J by 5 bases, with 9 bases left in between. CDR1 and CDR2 (germline): SGHTA, FQGNSA. The CDR3 extends over 12 amino acids. In DNA form, the CDR3 reads TGTGCCAGCAGCGGAGATGTGGAGACCCAGTACTTC. Its protein is CASSGDVETQYF. Complete variable domain (other parts from reference TRBV7-2 and TRBJ2-5): GAGVSQSPSNKVTEKGKDVELRCDPISGHTALYWYRQSLGQGLEFLIYFQGNSAPDKSGLPSDRFSAERTGGSVSTLTIQRTQQEDSAVYLCASSGDVETQYFGPGTRLLVL.

This clone was observed once. V and J are TRBV19 and TRBJ1-2, with D uncertain. Trimming shortened V by 3 bases and J by 5 bases, and 19 bases separated the two germline ends. The CDR3 has 16 amino acids. Per germline, CDR1 LNHDA and CDR2 SQIVND (reference sequence). CDR3 protein: CASSMGKAAKPYGYTF. CDR3 DNA: TGTGCCAGTAGTATGGGGAAGGCAGCGAAGCCGTATGGCTACACCTTC.

The rearrangement joins TRBV30 to TRBJ1-6; D is undetermined. Germline loops: CDR1 GTSNPN, CDR2 SVGIG (reference sequence). The length of the CDR3 is 13 residues. Trimming removed 3 bases at V and 4 bases at J, with 7 bases between. The CDR3 spells CAWRGDYNSPLHF. CDR3 DNA sequence: TGTGCCTGGAGGGGTGATTATAATTCACCCCTCCACTTT.

The gene calls are TRBV19 and TRBJ1-6; the match to TRBD1 covers 8 bases. Trimming at V came to 5 bases and at J to 6 bases, leaving 12 bases not matched to a gene. The CDR3 runs to 17 residues. CDR1 is LNHDA and CDR2 is SQIVND in the germline V gene (reference sequence). The CDR3 sequence: CASSGGPDRALNSPLHF. The CDR3 coding sequence is TGTGCCAGTAGTGGGGGACCGGACAGGGCCCTTAATTCACCCCTCCACTTT.

This chain uses TRBV6-5 with TRBJ2-7; possible D gene TRBD1, 5 bases. This CDR3 region has 14 residues. Per the germline V gene, CDR1 is MNHEY and CDR2 is SVGAGI. V was trimmed by 2 bases and J by 1 base, leaving 9 bases between them. For the CDR3, the DNA is TGTGCCAGCAGTTACGACCAGGGTTCCTACGAGCAGTACTTC. This codes for CASSYDQGSYEQYF.

The J gene is TRBJ1-2, the V gene TRBV6-5, with D possibly being TRBD1 (5 bases). Deletions cut 0 bases from V and 1 base from J, with 12 bases between. There are 16 residues in the CDR3. The germline gives CDR1 MNHEY, CDR2 SVGAGI. Here the CDR3 reads CASSYSPGLRNYGYTF. For the CDR3, the DNA is TGTGCCAGCAGTTACTCCCCGGGACTCCGTAACTATGGCTACACCTTC.

The chain is built from TRBV6-2 or TRBV6-3 and TRBJ2-5; D call uncertain. Germline V gene sequence: CDR1 MNHEY, CDR2 SVGEGT. The V end lost 6 bases, the J end lost 9 bases, and 20 bases lay between the germline ends. The CDR3 sequence is 14 residues long. CDR3 bases: TGTGCCAGCAGCCCCGCCCTACCTTATGGGGCCCAGTACTTC. It translates to CASSPALPYGAQYF.